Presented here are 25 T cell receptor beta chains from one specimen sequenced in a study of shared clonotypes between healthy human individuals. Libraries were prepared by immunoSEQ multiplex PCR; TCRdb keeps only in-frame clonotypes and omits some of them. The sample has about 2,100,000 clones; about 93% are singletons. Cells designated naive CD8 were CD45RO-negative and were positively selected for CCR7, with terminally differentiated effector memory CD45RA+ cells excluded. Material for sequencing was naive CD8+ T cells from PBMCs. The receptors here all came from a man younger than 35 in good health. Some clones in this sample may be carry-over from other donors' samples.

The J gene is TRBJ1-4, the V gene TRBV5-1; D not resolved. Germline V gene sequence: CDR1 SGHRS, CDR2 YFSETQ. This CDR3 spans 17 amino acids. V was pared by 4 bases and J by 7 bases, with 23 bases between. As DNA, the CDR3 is TGCGCCAGCAGCCTTAATGAGTGGGTATTCAAAGGTGAAAAACTGTTTTTT. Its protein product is CASSLNEWVFKGEKLFF. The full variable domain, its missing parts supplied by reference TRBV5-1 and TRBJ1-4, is KAGVTQTPRYLIKTRGQQVTLSCSPISGHRSVSWYQQTPGQGLQFLFEYFSETQRNKGNFPGRFSGRQFSNSRSEMNVSTLELGDSALYLCASSLNEWVFKGEKLFFGSGTQLSVL.

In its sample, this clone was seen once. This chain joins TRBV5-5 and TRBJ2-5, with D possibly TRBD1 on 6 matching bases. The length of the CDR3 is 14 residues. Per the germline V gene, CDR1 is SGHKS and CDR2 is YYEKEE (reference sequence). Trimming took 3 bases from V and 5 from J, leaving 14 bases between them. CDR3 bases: TGTGCCAGCAGCTGGACAGCACCAGAGGAGACCCAGTACTTC. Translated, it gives CASSWTAPEETQYF.

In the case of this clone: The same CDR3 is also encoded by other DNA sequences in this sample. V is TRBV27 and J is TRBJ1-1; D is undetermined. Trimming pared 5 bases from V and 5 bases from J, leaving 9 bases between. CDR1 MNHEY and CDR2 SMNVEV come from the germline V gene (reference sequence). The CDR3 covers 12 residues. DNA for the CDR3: TGTGCCAGCAGTCCGGGCGGGACTGAAGCTTTCTTT. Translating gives CASSPGGTEAFF.

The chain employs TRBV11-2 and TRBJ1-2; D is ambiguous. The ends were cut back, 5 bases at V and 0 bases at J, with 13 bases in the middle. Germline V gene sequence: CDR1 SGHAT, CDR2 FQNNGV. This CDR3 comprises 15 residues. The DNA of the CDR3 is TGTGCCAGCAGCCCTCGAGGCAGAGCTAACTATGGCTACACCTTC. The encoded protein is CASSPRGRANYGYTF.

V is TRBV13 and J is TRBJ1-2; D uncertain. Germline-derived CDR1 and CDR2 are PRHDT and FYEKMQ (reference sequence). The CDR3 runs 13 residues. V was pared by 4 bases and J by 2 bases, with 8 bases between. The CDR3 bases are TGTGCCAGCAGCTACGGTCGGAACTATGGCTACACCTTC. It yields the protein CASSYGRNYGYTF.

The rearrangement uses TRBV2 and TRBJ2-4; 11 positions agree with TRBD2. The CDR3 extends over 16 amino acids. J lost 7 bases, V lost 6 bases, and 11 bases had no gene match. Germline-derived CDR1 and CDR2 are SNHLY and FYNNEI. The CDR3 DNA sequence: TGTGCCAGCAGCTCTCCCGAACTAGCGGGAGTGAACATTCAGTACTTC. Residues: CASSSPELAGVNIQYF.

The CDR3 region is CASSSYRGGSYEQYF. As DNA, the CDR3 is TGTGCCAGCAGTTCCTACAGGGGCGGCTCCTACGAGCAGTACTTC. The chain recombines TRBV28 with TRBJ2-7; 7 bases align to TRBD1. The CDR3 covers 15 residues. The germline V gene encodes CDR1 MDHEN and CDR2 SYDVKM. Germline trimming cut 4 bases from V and 0 bases from J; bases unmatched to any gene: 6. The whole variable domain, filled in from reference TRBV28 and TRBJ2-7, reads DVKVTQSSRYLVKRTGEKVFLECVQDMDHENMFWYRQDPGLGLRLIYFSYDVKMKEKGDIPEGYSVSREKKERFSLILESASTNQTSMYLCASSSYRGGSYEQYFGPGTRLTVT.

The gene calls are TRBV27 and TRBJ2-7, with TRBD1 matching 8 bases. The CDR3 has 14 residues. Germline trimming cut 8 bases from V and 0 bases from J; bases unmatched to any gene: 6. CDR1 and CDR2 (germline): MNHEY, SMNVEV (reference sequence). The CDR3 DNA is TGTGCCAGCGGAACAGGGGGTGTCTCCTACGAGCAGTACTTC. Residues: CASGTGGVSYEQYF.

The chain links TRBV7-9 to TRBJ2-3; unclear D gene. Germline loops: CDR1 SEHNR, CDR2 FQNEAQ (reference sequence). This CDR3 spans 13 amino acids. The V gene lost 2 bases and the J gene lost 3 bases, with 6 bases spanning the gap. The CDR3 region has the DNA TGTGCCAGCAGCTTATCAGAAACAGATACGCAGTATTTT. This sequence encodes CASSLSETDTQYF.

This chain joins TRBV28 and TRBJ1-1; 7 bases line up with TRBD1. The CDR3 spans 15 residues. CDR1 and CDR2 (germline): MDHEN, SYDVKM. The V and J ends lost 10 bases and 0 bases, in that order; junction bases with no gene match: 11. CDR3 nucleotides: TGTGCCACCTACTCACAGGGGTGGGTGAACACTGAAGCTTTCTTT. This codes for CATYSQGWVNTEAFF.

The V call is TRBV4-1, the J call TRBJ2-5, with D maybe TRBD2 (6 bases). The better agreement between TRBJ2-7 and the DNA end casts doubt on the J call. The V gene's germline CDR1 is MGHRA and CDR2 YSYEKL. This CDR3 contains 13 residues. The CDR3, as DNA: TGCGCCAGCAGCCAAGTGGGGGGATACGAGCAGTACTTC. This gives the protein CASSQVGGYEQYF.

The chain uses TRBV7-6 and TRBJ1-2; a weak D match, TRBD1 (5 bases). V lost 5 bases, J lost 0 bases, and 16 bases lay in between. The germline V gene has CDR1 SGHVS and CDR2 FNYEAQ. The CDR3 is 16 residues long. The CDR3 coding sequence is TGTGCCAGCAGCCCCAACATGGGGGGTTCTAACTATGGCTACACCTTC. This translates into CASSPNMGGSNYGYTF.

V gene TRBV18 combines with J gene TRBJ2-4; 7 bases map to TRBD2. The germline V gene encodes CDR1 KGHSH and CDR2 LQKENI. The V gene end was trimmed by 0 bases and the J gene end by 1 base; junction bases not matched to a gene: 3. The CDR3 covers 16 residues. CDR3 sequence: CASSPPGGSAKNIQYF. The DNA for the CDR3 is TGTGCCAGCTCACCACCGGGGGGGTCCGCCAAAAACATTCAGTACTTC.

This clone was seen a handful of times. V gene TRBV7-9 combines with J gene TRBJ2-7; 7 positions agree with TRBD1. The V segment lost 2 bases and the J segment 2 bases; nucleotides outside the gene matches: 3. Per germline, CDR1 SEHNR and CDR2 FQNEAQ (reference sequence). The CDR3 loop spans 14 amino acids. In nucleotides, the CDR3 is TGTGCCAGCAGCTTATGGGACAGTACCTACGAGCAGTACTTC. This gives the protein CASSLWDSTYEQYF.

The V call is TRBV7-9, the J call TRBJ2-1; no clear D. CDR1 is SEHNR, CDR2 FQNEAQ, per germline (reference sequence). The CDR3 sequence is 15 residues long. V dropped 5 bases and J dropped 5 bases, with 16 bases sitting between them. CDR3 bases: TGTGCCAGCAGCCAACATTGGCCCCCTGACAATGAGCAGTTCTTC. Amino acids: CASSQHWPPDNEQFF.

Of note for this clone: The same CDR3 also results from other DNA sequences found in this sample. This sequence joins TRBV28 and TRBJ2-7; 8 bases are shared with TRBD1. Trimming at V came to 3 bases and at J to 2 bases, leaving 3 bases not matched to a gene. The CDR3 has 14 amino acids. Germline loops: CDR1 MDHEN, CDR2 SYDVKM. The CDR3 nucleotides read TGTGCCAGCAGTTTTTCAGGGGGCACCTACGAGCAGTACTTC. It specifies CASSFSGGTYEQYF.

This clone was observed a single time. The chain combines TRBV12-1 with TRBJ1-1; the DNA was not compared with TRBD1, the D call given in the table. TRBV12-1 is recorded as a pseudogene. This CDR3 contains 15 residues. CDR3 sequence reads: CASSSLTGGNTEAFF. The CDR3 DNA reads TGTGCCAGCAGCTCTTTGACAGGGGGGAACACTGAAGCTTTCTTT.

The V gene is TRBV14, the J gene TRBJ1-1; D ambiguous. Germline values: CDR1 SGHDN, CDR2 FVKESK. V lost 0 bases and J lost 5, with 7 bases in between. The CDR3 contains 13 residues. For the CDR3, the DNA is TGTGCCAGCAGCCAAGAATGGACTACTGAAGCTTTCTTT. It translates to CASSQEWTTEAFF.

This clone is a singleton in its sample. The CDR3 DNA follows: TGTGCCAGCAGCCATCCCCGGACGGAGTACCAAGAGACCCAGTACTTC. Translated, it gives CASSHPRTEYQETQYF. V is TRBV11-2 and J is TRBJ2-5; the D is unclear. V lost 5 bases and J 0 bases, leaving 16 bases between the germline ends. From germline, CDR1 is SGHAT and CDR2 FQNNGV. The CDR3 is 16 amino acids.

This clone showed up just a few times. CDR3 region: CASRDHRGAEAFF. Here the CDR3 DNA reads TGTGCCAGCAGAGACCACAGGGGTGCTGAAGCTTTCTTT. The chain couples TRBV28 to TRBJ1-1; TRBD1 agrees at 7 bases. The V and J ends lost 6 bases and 6 bases, in that order; junction bases with no gene match: 7. This CDR3 is 13 amino acids long. Germline CDR1 MDHEN, CDR2 SYDVKM. Drawing the rest from reference TRBV28 and TRBJ1-1, the complete variable domain is DVKVTQSSRYLVKRTGEKVFLECVQDMDHENMFWYRQDPGLGLRLIYFSYDVKMKEKGDIPEGYSVSREKKERFSLILESASTNQTSMYLCASRDHRGAEAFFGQGTRLTVV.

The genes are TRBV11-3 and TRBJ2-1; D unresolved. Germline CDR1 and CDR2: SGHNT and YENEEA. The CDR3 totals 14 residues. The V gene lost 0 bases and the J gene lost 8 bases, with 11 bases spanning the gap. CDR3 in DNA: TGTGCCAGCAGCTTAGATCCGGTGGGTGATGAGCAGTTCTTC. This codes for CASSLDPVGDEQFF.

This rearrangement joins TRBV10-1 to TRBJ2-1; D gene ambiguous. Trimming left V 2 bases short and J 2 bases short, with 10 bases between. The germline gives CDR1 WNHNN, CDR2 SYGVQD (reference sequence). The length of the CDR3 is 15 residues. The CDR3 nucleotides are TGCGCCAGCAGTGAGGGACCCCATCCCTACAATGAGCAGTTCTTC. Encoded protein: CASSEGPHPYNEQFF.

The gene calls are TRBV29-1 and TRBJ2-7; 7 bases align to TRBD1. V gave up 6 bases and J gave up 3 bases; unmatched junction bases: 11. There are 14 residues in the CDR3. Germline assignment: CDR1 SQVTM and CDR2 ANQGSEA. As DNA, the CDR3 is TGCAGCGTCCAGGTAGGGGGCTTTAACTACGAGCAGTACTTC. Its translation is CSVQVGGFNYEQYF.

The CDR3 sequence is CASSYLGPSFNEQFF. DNA for the CDR3: TGTGCCAGCAGTTATTTGGGTCCCTCATTCAATGAGCAGTTCTTC. The chain joins TRBV6-6 to TRBJ2-1, with unresolved D. The CDR3 loop spans 15 amino acids. Germline values: CDR1 MNHNY, CDR2 SVGAGI (reference sequence). V was cut by 3 bases and J by 6 bases, with 15 bases left in between.

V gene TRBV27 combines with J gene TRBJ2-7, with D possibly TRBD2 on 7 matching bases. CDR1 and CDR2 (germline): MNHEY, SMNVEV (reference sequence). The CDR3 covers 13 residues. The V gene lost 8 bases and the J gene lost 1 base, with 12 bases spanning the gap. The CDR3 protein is CASRGAASYEQYF. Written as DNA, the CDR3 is TGTGCCAGCCGGGGGGCCGCATCCTACGAGCAGTACTTC.